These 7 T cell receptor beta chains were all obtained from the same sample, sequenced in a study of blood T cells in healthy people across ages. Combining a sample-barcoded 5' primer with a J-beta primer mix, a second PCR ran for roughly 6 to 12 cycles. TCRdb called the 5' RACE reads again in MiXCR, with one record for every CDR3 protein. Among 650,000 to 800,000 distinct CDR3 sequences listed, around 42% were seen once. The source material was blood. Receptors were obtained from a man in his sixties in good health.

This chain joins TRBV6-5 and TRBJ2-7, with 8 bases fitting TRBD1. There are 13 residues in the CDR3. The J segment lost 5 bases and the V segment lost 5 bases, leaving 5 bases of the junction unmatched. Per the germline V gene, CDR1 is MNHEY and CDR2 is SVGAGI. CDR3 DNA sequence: TGTGCCAGCAGTACAGGGGGAATCCACGAGCAGTACTTC. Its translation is CASSTGGIHEQYF.

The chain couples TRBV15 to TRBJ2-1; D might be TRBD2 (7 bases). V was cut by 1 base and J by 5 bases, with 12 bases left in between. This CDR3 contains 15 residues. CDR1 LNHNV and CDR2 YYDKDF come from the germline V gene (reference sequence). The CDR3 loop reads CATSRGGGLNNEQFF. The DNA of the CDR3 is TGTGCCACCAGCAGAGGGGGGGGCCTAAACAATGAGCAGTTCTTC.

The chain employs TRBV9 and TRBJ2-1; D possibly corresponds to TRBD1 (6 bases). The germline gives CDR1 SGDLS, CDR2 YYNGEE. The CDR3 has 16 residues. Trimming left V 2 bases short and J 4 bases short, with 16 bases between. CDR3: CASSVRQVGEYNEQFF. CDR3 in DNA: TGTGCCAGCAGCGTCAGACAGGTTGGAGAATACAATGAGCAGTTCTTC.

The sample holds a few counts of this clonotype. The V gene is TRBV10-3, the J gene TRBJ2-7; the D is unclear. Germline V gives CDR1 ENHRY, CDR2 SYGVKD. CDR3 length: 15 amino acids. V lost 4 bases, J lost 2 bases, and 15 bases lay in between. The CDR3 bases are TGTGCCATCAGTGGGGAAGAAACGAGACCCTACGAGCAGTACTTC. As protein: CAISGEETRPYEQYF.

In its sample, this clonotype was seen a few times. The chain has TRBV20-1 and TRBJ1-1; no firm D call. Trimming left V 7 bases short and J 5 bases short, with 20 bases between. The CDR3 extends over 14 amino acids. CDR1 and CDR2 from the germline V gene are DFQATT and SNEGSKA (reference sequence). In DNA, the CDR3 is TGCAGTGTACTCGGGAGGGCCGGTCGGACTGAAGCTTTCTTT. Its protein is CSVLGRAGRTEAFF.

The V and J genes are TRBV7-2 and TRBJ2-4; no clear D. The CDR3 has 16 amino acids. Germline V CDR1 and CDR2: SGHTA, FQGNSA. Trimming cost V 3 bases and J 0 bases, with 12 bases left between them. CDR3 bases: TGTGCCAGCAGCTTCAGCCGGAACCCAGCCAAAAACATTCAGTACTTC. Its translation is CASSFSRNPAKNIQYF.

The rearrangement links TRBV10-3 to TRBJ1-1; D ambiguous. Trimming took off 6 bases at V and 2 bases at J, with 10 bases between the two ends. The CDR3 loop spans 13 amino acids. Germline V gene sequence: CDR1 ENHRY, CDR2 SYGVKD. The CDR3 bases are TGTGCCATCAGATACGGGCCCAACACTGAAGCTTTCTTT. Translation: CAIRYGPNTEAFF.